Listed below are T cell receptor beta chains from one sample, sequenced in a study of T-cell reconstitution after alpha-beta-depleted transplantation in children. TCRdb passed the PCR reads through MiXCR, listing each CDR3 protein once. Of about 830,000 distinct CDR3 sequences detected, around 15% appear once; the ten largest clones hold about 4.6%. Source: PBMCs, mostly from graft donor cells, taken 360 days after TCRalphabeta/CD19-depleted stem cell transplant. Receptor source: a male patient between 5 and 17 years old who had a stem cell transplant for acute lymphoblastic leukemia, so the T cells may come from the graft donor. Each CDR3 is given with its conserved first and last residue. The D gene is left open where the match is weak. Rows may omit the clone size; those that give it use once, few, many or a size class.

V gene: TRBV11-2
clone size: .
D gene: .
J gene: TRBJ1-6
CDR3 protein: CACSLDGRTDSPLHF
CDR3 DNA: TGTGCATGCAGCTTAGATGGCAGGACGGATTCACCCCTCCACTTT

V gene: TRBV2
clone size: .
D gene: TRBD1
J gene: TRBJ1-4
CDR3 protein: CASSPTGFMNEKLFF
CDR3 DNA: TGTGCCAGCAGTCCGACAGGGTTCATGAATGAAAAACTGTTTTTT

V gene: TRBV29-1
clone size: .
D gene: TRBD1
J gene: TRBJ2-4
CDR3 protein: CSVLTGRWIEAKNIQYF
CDR3 DNA: TGCAGCGTCCTGACAGGGAGATGGATTGAAGCCAAAAACATTCAGTACTTC

V gene: TRBV25-1
clone size: few
D gene: .
J gene: TRBJ1-2
CDR3 protein: CASSTVASDGYTF
CDR3 DNA: TGTGCCAGCAGTACAGTGGCCTCGGATGGCTACACCTTC

V gene: TRBV27
clone size: .
D gene: .
J gene: TRBJ2-7
CDR3 protein: CASSLGGRVSDYEQYF
CDR3 DNA: TGTGCCAGCAGTTTAGGAGGTAGGGTTAGCGACTACGAGCAGTACTTC

V gene: TRBV6-1
clone size: .
D gene: .
J gene: TRBJ2-7
CDR3 protein: CASSEPAAAYEQYF
CDR3 DNA: TGTGCCAGCAGTGAACCGGCAGCGGCCTACGAGCAGTACTTC

V gene: TRBV4-1
clone size: many
D gene: TRBD1
J gene: TRBJ1-2
CDR3 protein: CASSPLPGRGPGYTF
CDR3 DNA: TGCGCCAGCAGCCCTCTTCCGGGCAGGGGGCCTGGCTACACCTTC

V gene: TRBV29-1
clone size: .
D gene: .
J gene: TRBJ2-5
CDR3 protein: CSVGFQVVETQYF
CDR3 DNA: TGCAGCGTTGGGTTTCAGGTGGTGGAGACCCAGTACTTC

V gene: TRBV5-1
clone size: .
D gene: .
J gene: TRBJ2-2
CDR3 protein: CASSHRQKNTGELFF
CDR3 DNA: TGCGCCAGCAGCCATCGACAGAAGAACACCGGGGAGCTGTTTTTT

V gene: TRBV3-1
clone size: .
D gene: TRBD2
J gene: TRBJ2-1
CDR3 protein: CASSQEYLAAVFRDNEQFF
CDR3 DNA: TGTGCCAGCAGCCAAGAGTATCTAGCGGCGGTTTTCCGTGACAATGAGCAGTTCTTC

V gene: TRBV5-1
clone size: .
D gene: .
J gene: TRBJ2-7
CDR3 protein: CASSLVIFSYEQYF
CDR3 DNA: TGCGCCAGCAGCTTGGTTATTTTCTCCTACGAGCAGTACTTC

V gene: TRBV4-1
clone size: few
D gene: .
J gene: TRBJ2-3
CDR3 protein: CASSATRDWYF
CDR3 DNA: TGCGCCAGCAGCGCTACTCGGGACTGGTATTTT

V gene: TRBV7-3
clone size: .
D gene: TRBD2
J gene: TRBJ2-1
CDR3 protein: CASSYSGPSSYNEQFF
CDR3 DNA: TGTGCCAGCAGCTATAGCGGGCCAAGCTCCTACAATGAGCAGTTCTTC

V gene: TRBV4-1
clone size: many
D gene: TRBD2
J gene: TRBJ2-2
CDR3 protein: CASSPTRNLAGVLNTGELFF
CDR3 DNA: TGCGCCAGCAGCCCGACCCGTAACCTAGCGGGAGTGTTGAACACCGGGGAGCTGTTTTTT

V gene: TRBV29-1
clone size: many
D gene: .
J gene: TRBJ2-1
CDR3 protein: CSAARAYNEQFF
CDR3 DNA: TGCAGCGCCGCCCGGGCCTACAATGAGCAGTTCTTC

V gene: TRBV13
clone size: few
D gene: .
J gene: TRBJ2-1
CDR3 protein: CASSYPSNYNEQFF
CDR3 DNA: TGTGCCAGCAGCTACCCGTCGAACTACAATGAGCAGTTCTTC

V gene: TRBV12-3/TRBV12-4
clone size: .
D gene: TRBD2
J gene: TRBJ2-7
CDR3 protein: CASTHRGVGEQYF
CDR3 DNA: TGTGCCAGCACCCACCGGGGGGTCGGCGAGCAGTACTTC

V gene: TRBV5-1
clone size: .
D gene: TRBD1
J gene: TRBJ1-3
CDR3 protein: CASSSIQGGNTIYF
CDR3 DNA: TGCGCCAGCAGCTCAATACAGGGGGGAAACACCATATATTTT

V gene: TRBV5-1
clone size: few
D gene: TRBD2
J gene: TRBJ2-1
CDR3 protein: CASSPPTSGSEDEQFF
CDR3 DNA: TGCGCCAGCAGCCCCCCAACTAGCGGGAGCGAAGATGAGCAGTTCTTC

V gene: TRBV10-2
clone size: many
D gene: .
J gene: TRBJ2-1
CDR3 protein: CASRSAGRIYNEQFF
CDR3 DNA: TGCGCCAGCAGGTCGGCAGGGAGGATTTACAATGAGCAGTTCTTC

V gene: TRBV7-2
clone size: .
D gene: .
J gene: TRBJ2-1
CDR3 protein: CASSFAGAPSYNEQFF
CDR3 DNA: TGTGCCAGCAGCTTTGCAGGGGCTCCGTCCTACAATGAGCAGTTCTTC

V gene: TRBV25-1
clone size: .
D gene: .
J gene: TRBJ1-3
CDR3 protein: CASSDYRQGGGNTIYF
CDR3 DNA: TGTGCCAGCAGTGATTATCGCCAGGGAGGAGGAAACACCATATATTTT

V gene: TRBV10-3
clone size: many
D gene: .
J gene: TRBJ2-3
CDR3 protein: CAISESGGSPDTQYF
CDR3 DNA: TGTGCCATCAGTGAGTCAGGAGGGAGCCCGGATACGCAGTATTTT

V gene: TRBV5-1
clone size: .
D gene: .
J gene: TRBJ1-2
CDR3 protein: CASSLRGANYGYTF
CDR3 DNA: TGCGCCAGCAGCTTGCGGGGAGCTAACTATGGCTACACCTTC